This T cell receptor beta chain was obtained from a study of cytomegalovirus exposure and HLA in healthy donors. Overall study findings and caveats: Reported results showed that the classifier diagnosed cytomegalovirus status with high specificity and sensitivity.

Assay used: immunoSEQ multiplex PCR; TCRdb lists only in-frame clones, some missing. The sample has 150,000 to 200,000 clones; around 88% are singletons. A remark on this clone: Its antigen remains unknown.

Germline V gene sequence: CDR1 SEHNR, CDR2 FQNEAQ (reference sequence). V shed 5 bases and J 8 bases; nucleotides not matched to a gene: 9. There are 15 residues in the CDR3. The V call is TRBV7-9, the J call TRBJ1-1; TRBD1 matches 12 bases. Material for sequencing was PBMCs. The clonotype originates from a young woman in good health and CMV-seronegative. The CDR3 nucleotides are TGTGCCAGCAGCCCGCCCGGGACAGGGGGCAGAGAAGCTTTCTTT. This translates into CASSPPGTGGREAFF.